Shown below are 15 T cell receptor beta chains from a single sample sequenced in a study of tumor and adjacent non-tumor tissue in lung cancer. RNA was extracted from bulk tissue without any cell sorting. Distant lung tissue was collected more than 3 cm away from the tumor edge. A modified ARM-PCR protocol with three rounds of nested PCR amplified TCRbeta. TCRdb processed the multiplex PCR reads anew with MiXCR; each CDR3 protein has one entry. The table includes some 100,000 distinct CDR3 sequences, roughly 60% detected once. Sequencing was done on a sample of distant non-tumor lung tissue. The receptors come from a man aged 25-45 years with non-small cell lung cancer.

This clonotype was seen only a few times. A read error may explain this, as a much larger clone is one base away. The CDR3 sequence: CSAGTVKETQYF. In DNA, the CDR3 is TGCAGCGCTGGGACAGTCAAAGAGACCCAGTACTTC. V is TRBV29-1 and J is TRBJ2-5; 7 bases map to TRBD1. Germline CDR1 SQVTM, CDR2 ANQGSEA. V shed 7 bases and J 3 bases; nucleotides not matched to a gene: 5. This CDR3 is built from 12 residues.

In the case of this clonotype: At one end, the junction sequence differs from germline, possibly due to a read error. V gene TRBV10-3 combines with J gene TRBJ1-1; D is unresolved. The germline CDR1 and CDR2 sequences are ENHRY and SYGVKD. The CDR3 has 14 amino acids. The CDR3 nucleotides read TGTGCCATCAAAAGGTCTGGGGAGGGCACTGAAGTTTTCTTT. This encodes CAIKRSGEGTEVFF.

There are a few counts of this clonotype. At one boundary the junction diverges from the germline segment, which might be a read error. The chain recombines TRBV6-6 with TRBJ2-1; 7 positions agree with TRBD2. Looked up from germline, CDR1 is MNHNY and CDR2 is SVGAGI (reference sequence). This CDR3 has 13 residues. The CDR3 DNA reads TGTGCCGGCAGTTACTCGAGCGGGACGCACGAGTTCTTC. Encoded protein: CAGSYSSGTHEFF.

As for this clonotype: Sequence at one end of the junction differs from germline and may be a read error. This chain joins TRBV4-1 and TRBJ1-4; D gene ambiguous. Germline assignment: CDR1 MGHRA and CDR2 YSYEKL. The CDR3 sequence is 15 residues long. Written as DNA, the CDR3 is TGCACCAGCAGCCCTTACACCGACTCTAATGAAAAACTGTTTTTT. It specifies CTSSPYTDSNEKLFF.

This clonotype was detected a few times. This chain connects TRBV11-2 to TRBJ1-5; D gene uncertain. Near its end, the DNA agrees better with TRBJ2-3, so the J call may be wrong. Germline V lookup: CDR1 SGHAT, CDR2 FQNNGV. The CDR3 is 15 residues long. CDR3 in amino acids: CASSFGRSPNQPQYF. CDR3 nucleotide sequence: TGTGCCAGCAGCTTCGGCAGGTCCCCCAATCAGCCCCAGTATTTT.

As concerns this clonotype: The germline gene is not matched at one end of the junction; a read error may be the cause. The chain joins TRBV28 to TRBJ2-1; D is unclear. CDR3 length equals 18 residues. From germline, CDR1 is MDHEN and CDR2 SYDVKM. CDR3 amino acids: CASSSPIVEKSSYNEQYF. DNA for the CDR3: TGTGCCAGCAGTTCCCCCATAGTGGAGAAGAGCTCCTACAATGAGCAATACTTC. The entire variable domain, with the rest obtained from reference TRBV28 and TRBJ2-1, is as follows: DVKVTQSSRYLVKRTGEKVFLECVQDMDHENMFWYRQDPGLGLRLIYFSYDVKMKEKGDIPEGYSVSREKKERFSLILESASTNQTSMYLCASSSPIVEKSSYNEQYFGPGTRLTVL.

In regard to this clonotype: A junction boundary mismatches the germline segment, possibly from a read error. The chain carries TRBV20-1 and TRBJ2-7, with 12 bases aligning to TRBD1. The CDR3 has 15 residues. Germline V CDR1 and CDR2: DFQATT, SNEGSKA (reference sequence). Here the CDR3 reads CSVRSPGTGGYEQYF. In nucleotides, the CDR3 is TGTAGTGTTAGGTCTCCCGGGACAGGGGGCTACGAGCAATACTTC.

Concerning this clonotype: One end of the junction does not line up with germline, which may come from a read error. The chain joins TRBV6-2 or TRBV6-3 to TRBJ2-7; 14 bases align to TRBD2. CDR1 MNHEY and CDR2 SVGEGT come from the germline V gene. The CDR3 sequence is 13 residues long. Here the CDR3 DNA reads TGTGCCAGCGGGACTAGCGGGAGATACGGGCAGTACTTC. Protein product: CASGTSGRYGQYF.

The rearrangement links TRBV6-2 or TRBV6-3 to TRBJ2-1, with D possibly TRBD2 on 7 matching bases. V was clipped by 5 bases and J by 2 bases, with 16 bases between them. This CDR3 contains 16 residues. Germline CDR1 is MNHEY and CDR2 is SVGEGT. In DNA form, the CDR3 reads TGTGCCAGCAGTATGGAAGGCGGGGGCACCTACAATGAGCAGTTCTTC. Translating it yields CASSMEGGGTYNEQFF.

As for this clonotype: A junction end diverges from the germline sequence, so it may reflect a read error. This rearrangement joins TRBV11-2 to TRBJ2-7; perhaps TRBD2 as D (5 bases). This CDR3 spans 15 amino acids. The germline V gene encodes CDR1 SGHAT and CDR2 FQNNGV. In DNA form, the CDR3 reads TGTGCCAGCAGCTTGGGAGATGGAGCCGGCTACGAGCACTACTTC. Translating it yields CASSLGDGAGYEHYF.

The V call is TRBV6-2 or TRBV6-3, the J call TRBJ1-1; tentative D call: TRBD1 (6 bases). The CDR3 runs 15 residues. The V and J ends lost 10 bases and 7 bases respectively, with 25 bases between them. Germline lookup yields CDR1 MNHEY and CDR2 SVGEGT. The CDR3 sequence: CATGYDRRNVIEAFF. The CDR3 nucleotides read TGTGCCACCGGTTACGACAGGAGGAACGTGATTGAAGCTTTCTTT.

This chain joins TRBV29-1 and TRBJ1-1; tentative D call: TRBD1 (5 bases). The CDR3 is 12 residues long. Germline CDR1 reads SQVTM; CDR2 reads ANQGSEA. CDR3: CSITWQGIEAFF. The CDR3 DNA sequence: TGCAGTATTACATGGCAGGGCATTGAAGCTTTCTTT.

The DNA for the CDR3 is TGTGCCAGCAGTAGGAGCCGTTCGCTCTCTGGAAACACCATATATTTT. It specifies CASSRSRSLSGNTIYF. The genes are TRBV6-5 and TRBJ1-3, with unresolved D. This CDR3 contains 16 residues. Germline V gives CDR1 MNHEY, CDR2 SVGAGI. V lost 5 bases to trimming and J lost 0 bases, with 14 bases between them.

The J gene is TRBJ2-5, the V gene TRBV29-1, with D unclear. The CDR3 extends over 13 amino acids. Germline lookup yields CDR1 SQVTM and CDR2 ANQGSEA. Trimming pared 3 bases from V and 4 bases from J, leaving 12 bases between. DNA for the CDR3: TGCAGCGTTGAGTTTACGGATCTAGAGACCCAGTACTTC. Its translation is CSVEFTDLETQYF.

This chain joins TRBV20-1 and TRBJ1-3; D is unclear. V gave up 4 bases and J gave up 11 bases, with 24 bases separating them. Germline V CDR1 and CDR2: DFQATT, SNEGSKA (reference sequence). This CDR3 spans 15 amino acids. DNA for the CDR3: TGCAGTGCTAAATCAGACCTGTTCTCTGGAGACGCCATATATTTT. It encodes CSAKSDLFSGDAIYF.